Reported below is one T cell receptor (beta chain). This sample was taken from a study of T cell responses to AZD1222 COVID-19 vaccine. V shed 5 bases, J shed 7 bases, and the junction held 9 bases outside the gene matches. This CDR3 contains 16 residues. Germline CDR1 reads WNHNN; CDR2 reads SYGVQD (reference sequence). Data came from immunoSEQ multiplex PCR; TCRdb stores just in-frame clones and leaves some out. The sample contains 130,000 to 150,000 clones, about 92% of which appear only once. V gene TRBV10-1 combines with J gene TRBJ2-1; 12 bases line up with TRBD1. Here the sequenced sample was peripheral blood, taken on day 0 of AZD1222 vaccination. The receptor was derived from an adult in good health. This CDR3 reads CASSSAGTGGENEQFF. DNA of the CDR3: TGCGCCAGCAGTTCAGCCGGGACAGGGGGCGAGAATGAGCAGTTCTTC.